Listed here are 14 T cell receptor beta chains from one sample, sequenced in a study of blood T cell repertoires in COVID-19. Profiling relied on immunoSEQ multiplex PCR, and the TCRdb table lists in-frame clones only, not all of them. The table has about 150,000 clones, about four fifths seen once. The sample consisted of peripheral blood. Every receptor here comes from a man between 60 and 75 years old with acute or convalescent COVID-19.

This chain joins TRBV29-1 and TRBJ2-5, with 8 bases lining up with TRBD2. J lost 5 bases, V lost 8 bases, and 13 bases had no gene match. Looked up from germline, CDR1 is SQVTM and CDR2 is ANQGSEA. The CDR3 is 14 amino acids. CDR3 nucleotide sequence: TGCAGCATAAGCGGGGGAATCGCATCTGAGACCCAGTACTTC. It yields the protein CSISGGIASETQYF.

This clone was picked up a small number of times. The chain joins TRBV18 to TRBJ1-6; TRBD1 is a possible D gene (6 bases). Trimming cost V 2 bases and J 10 bases, with 9 bases left between them. Looked up from germline, CDR1 is KGHSH and CDR2 is LQKENI. The CDR3 sequence is 13 residues long. The CDR3 here is CASSPTDSSPLHF. Here the CDR3 DNA reads TGTGCCAGCTCACCAACGGACAGCTCACCCCTCCACTTT.

The V call is TRBV5-4, the J call TRBJ1-1; D gene ambiguous. The CDR3 sequence is 15 residues long. V was clipped by 4 bases and J by 1 base, with 14 bases between them. Germline-derived CDR1 and CDR2 are SGHNT and YYREEE (reference sequence). CDR3 sequence (DNA): TGTGCCAGCAGCCTTCGGGGTGGTCGGAACACTGAAGCTTTCTTT. This sequence encodes CASSLRGGRNTEAFF.

J is TRBJ1-1 and V is TRBV7-3; maybe TRBD1 (6 bases). The CDR3 extends over 14 amino acids. The V gene lost 5 bases and the J gene lost 4 bases, with 14 bases spanning the gap. Germline V lookup: CDR1 SGHTA, CDR2 FQGTGA. CDR3: CASSPYRVSTEAFF. CDR3 sequence (DNA): TGTGCCAGCAGCCCTTACAGGGTAAGCACTGAAGCTTTCTTT.

V is TRBV10-3 and J is TRBJ2-7, with TRBD1 identical over 9 bases. Germline CDR1 ENHRY, CDR2 SYGVKD. J was trimmed by 2 bases and V by 5 bases; bases with no gene match: 4. There are 14 residues in the CDR3. This chain's CDR3 is CAISPDRGPYEQYF. In DNA form, the CDR3 reads TGTGCCATCAGTCCGGACAGGGGACCCTACGAGCAGTACTTC.

This chain uses TRBV6-2 or TRBV6-3 with TRBJ1-6, with TRBD1 as a possible D gene (5 bases). V was clipped by 2 bases and J by 5 bases, with 7 bases between them. The CDR3 sequence is 14 residues long. Looked up from germline, CDR1 is MNHEY and CDR2 is SVGEGT. CDR3 in DNA: TGTGCCAGCAGTTACACAGGAGATAATTCACCCCTCCACTTT. It specifies CASSYTGDNSPLHF.

The rearrangement joins TRBV10-1 to TRBJ2-5; 7 nucleotides line up with TRBD2. The V gene end was trimmed by 6 bases and the J gene end by 7 bases; junction bases not matched to a gene: 14. CDR3 length: 15 residues. Germline V gene lookup returns CDR1 WNHNN and CDR2 SYGVQD (reference sequence). CDR3 bases: TGCGCCAGCAGGTGGACTAGTCATGAAGGCGGGACCCAGTACTTC. Amino acids: CASRWTSHEGGTQYF.

The rearrangement joins TRBV27 to TRBJ1-4, with D perhaps matching TRBD1 (5 bases). The ends were cut back, 5 bases at V and 8 bases at J, with 12 bases in the middle. Germline CDR1 reads MNHEY; CDR2 reads SMNVEV (reference sequence). This CDR3 is 13 amino acids long. This CDR3 is CASSIRVREKLFF. CDR3 nucleotide sequence: TGTGCCAGCAGTATCAGGGTGCGCGAAAAACTGTTTTTT.

The chain is built from TRBV4-2 and TRBJ2-1, with 8 bases matching TRBD1. CDR1 LGHNA and CDR2 YNFKEQ come from the germline V gene. The CDR3 runs to 13 residues. J gave up 7 bases and V 6 bases, and 5 bases lay outside the gene matches. The CDR3 protein is CASREDRENEQFF. CDR3 coding DNA: TGTGCCAGCAGGGAGGACAGGGAGAATGAGCAGTTCTTC.

This chain uses TRBV7-9 with TRBJ2-7; TRBD2 matches at 7 bases. This CDR3 is built from 13 residues. V trimming: 8 bases; J trimming: 3 bases; junction bases outside the gene matches: 7. Germline values: CDR1 SEHNR, CDR2 FQNEAQ (reference sequence). The CDR3 DNA reads TGTGCCAGCGCGGGGGACGGGTTCTACGAGCAGTACTTC. It yields the protein CASAGDGFYEQYF.

J is TRBJ1-2 and V is TRBV5-4; D is ambiguous. The CDR3 extends over 14 amino acids. Germline V gives CDR1 SGHNT, CDR2 YYREEE (reference sequence). Trimming removed 0 bases from V and 4 bases from J, with 10 bases in between. Here the CDR3 DNA reads TGTGCCAGCAGCTTGGGCGGTGAGGCCTATGGCTACACCTTC. Amino acid sequence: CASSLGGEAYGYTF. Combining the CDR3 with reference TRBV5-4 and TRBJ1-2 gives the whole variable domain ETGVTQSPTHLIKTRGQQVTLRCSSQSGHNTVSWYQQALGQGPQFIFQYYREEENGRGNFPPRFSGLQFPNYSSELNVNALELDDSALYLCASSLGGEAYGYTFGSGTRLTVV.

This clone was picked up one time. The V gene is TRBV19, the J gene TRBJ2-7; D unresolved. The CDR3 contains 13 residues. Germline V gene lookup returns CDR1 LNHDA and CDR2 SQIVND (reference sequence). V was trimmed by 5 bases and J by 1 base, leaving 9 bases between them. CDR3 in amino acids: CASSFQISYEQYF. The DNA for the CDR3 is TGTGCCAGTAGTTTTCAAATTTCCTACGAGCAGTACTTC.

The chain uses TRBV7-2 and TRBJ2-7, with D possibly TRBD1 on 6 matching bases. Trimming pared 5 bases from V and 2 bases from J, leaving 16 bases between. CDR3 size: 15 residues. Germline CDR1 is SGHTA and CDR2 is FQGNSA. The DNA of the CDR3 is TGTGCCAGCAGCGCTGCCCAGGGGCGAACCTACGAGCAGTACTTC. Translation: CASSAAQGRTYEQYF.

This CDR3 is CASSKYGYGYTF. Written as DNA, the CDR3 is TGTGCCAGCAGTAAGTACGGCTATGGCTACACCTTC. The genes are TRBV12-3 or TRBV12-4 and TRBJ1-2, with D hard to call. V lost 5 bases, J lost 4 bases, and 8 bases lay in between. The CDR3 length is 12 residues.